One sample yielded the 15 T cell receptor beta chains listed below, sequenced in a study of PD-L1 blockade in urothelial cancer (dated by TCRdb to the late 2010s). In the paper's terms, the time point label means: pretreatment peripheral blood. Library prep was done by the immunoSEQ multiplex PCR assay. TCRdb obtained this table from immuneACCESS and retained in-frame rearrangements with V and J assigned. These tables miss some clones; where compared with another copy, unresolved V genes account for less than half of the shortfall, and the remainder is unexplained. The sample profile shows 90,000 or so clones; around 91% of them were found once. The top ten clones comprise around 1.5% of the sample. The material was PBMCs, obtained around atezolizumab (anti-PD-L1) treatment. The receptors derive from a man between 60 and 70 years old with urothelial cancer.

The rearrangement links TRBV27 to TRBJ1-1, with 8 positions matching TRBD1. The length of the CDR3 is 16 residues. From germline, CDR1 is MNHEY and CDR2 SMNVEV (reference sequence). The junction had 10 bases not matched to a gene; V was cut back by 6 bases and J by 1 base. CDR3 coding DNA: TGTGCCAGCAGGACGTGGGCAGGGGGCGCGAACACTGAAGCTTTCTTT. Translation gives CASRTWAGGANTEAFF.

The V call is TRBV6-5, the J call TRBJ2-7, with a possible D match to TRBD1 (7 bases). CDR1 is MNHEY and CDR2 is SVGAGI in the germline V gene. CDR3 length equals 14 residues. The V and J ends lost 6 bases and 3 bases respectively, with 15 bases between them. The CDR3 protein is CASSRGTEYYEQYF. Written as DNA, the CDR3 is TGTGCCAGCAGCCGCGGGACAGAATACTACGAGCAGTACTTC.

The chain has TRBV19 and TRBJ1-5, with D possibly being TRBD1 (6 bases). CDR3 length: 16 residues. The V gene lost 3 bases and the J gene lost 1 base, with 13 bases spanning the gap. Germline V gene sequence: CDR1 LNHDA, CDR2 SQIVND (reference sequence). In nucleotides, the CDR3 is TGTGCCAGTAGTATCGTGGGGGCGAGGAGCAATCAGCCCCAGCATTTT. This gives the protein CASSIVGARSNQPQHF.

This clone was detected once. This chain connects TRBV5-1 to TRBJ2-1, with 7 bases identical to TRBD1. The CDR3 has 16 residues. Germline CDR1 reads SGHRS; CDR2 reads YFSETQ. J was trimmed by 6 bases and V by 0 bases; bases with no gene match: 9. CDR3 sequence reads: CASSLAPDRISNEQFF. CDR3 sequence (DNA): TGCGCCAGCAGCTTGGCCCCGGACAGGATAAGCAATGAGCAGTTCTTC.

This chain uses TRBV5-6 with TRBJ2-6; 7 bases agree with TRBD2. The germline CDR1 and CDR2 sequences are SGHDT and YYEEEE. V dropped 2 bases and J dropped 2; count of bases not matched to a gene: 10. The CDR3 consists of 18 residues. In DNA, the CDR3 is TGTGCCAGCAGCTTTTCATCCGCCGCGGGGGCTGGGGCCAACGTCCTGACTTTC. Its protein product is CASSFSSAAGAGANVLTF. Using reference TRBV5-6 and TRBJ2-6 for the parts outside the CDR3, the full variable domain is DAGVTQSPTHLIKTRGQQVTLRCSPKSGHDTVSWYQQALGQGPQFIFQYYEEEERQRGNFPDRFSGHQFPNYSSELNVNALLLGDSALYLCASSFSSAAGAGANVLTFGAGSRLTVL.

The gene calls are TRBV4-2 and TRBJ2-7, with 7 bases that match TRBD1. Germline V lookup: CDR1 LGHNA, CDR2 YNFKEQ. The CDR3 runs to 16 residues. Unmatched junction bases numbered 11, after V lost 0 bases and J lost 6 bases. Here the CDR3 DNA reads TGTGCCAGCAGCCAAGAGTCGACAGGGAGAGGGTTCGAGCAGTACTTC. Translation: CASSQESTGRGFEQYF.

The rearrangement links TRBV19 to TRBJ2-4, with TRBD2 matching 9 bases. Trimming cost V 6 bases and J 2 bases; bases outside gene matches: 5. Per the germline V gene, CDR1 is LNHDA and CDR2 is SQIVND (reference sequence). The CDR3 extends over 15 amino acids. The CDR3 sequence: CASRLAGATKNIQYF. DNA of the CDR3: TGTGCCAGTAGACTAGCGGGTGCGACCAAAAACATTCAGTACTTC.

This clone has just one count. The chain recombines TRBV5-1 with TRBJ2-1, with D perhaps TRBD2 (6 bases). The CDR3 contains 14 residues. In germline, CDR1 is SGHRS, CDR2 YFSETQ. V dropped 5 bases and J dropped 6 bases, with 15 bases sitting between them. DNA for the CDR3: TGCGCCAGCAGGGATCCGGCGGGGTCCAATGAGCAGTTCTTC. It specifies CASRDPAGSNEQFF.

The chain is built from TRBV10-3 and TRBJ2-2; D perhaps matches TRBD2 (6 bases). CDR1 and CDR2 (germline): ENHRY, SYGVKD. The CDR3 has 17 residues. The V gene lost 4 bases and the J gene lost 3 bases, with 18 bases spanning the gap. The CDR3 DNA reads TGTGCCATCAGTGGGGCCGGGACGGGGGATTACACCGGGGAGCTGTTTTTT. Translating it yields CAISGAGTGDYTGELFF.

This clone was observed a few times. Written as DNA, the CDR3 is TGTGCCAGCGACGGGGGGCCTGGGGCCAACGTCCTGACTTTC. It translates to CASDGGPGANVLTF. The chain has TRBV6-6 and TRBJ2-6, with a weak D call TRBD2 (7 bases). Trimming removed 8 bases at V and 2 bases at J, with 10 bases between. In germline, CDR1 is MNHNY, CDR2 SVGAGI (reference sequence). CDR3 length: 14 amino acids.

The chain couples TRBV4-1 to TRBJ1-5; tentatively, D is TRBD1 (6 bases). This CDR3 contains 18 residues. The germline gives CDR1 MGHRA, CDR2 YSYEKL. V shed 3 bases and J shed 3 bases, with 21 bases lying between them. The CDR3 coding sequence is TGCGCCAGCAGCCATCTTCCTTTCGGACAGTCTAACAATCAGCCCCAGCATTTT. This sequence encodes CASSHLPFGQSNNQPQHF.

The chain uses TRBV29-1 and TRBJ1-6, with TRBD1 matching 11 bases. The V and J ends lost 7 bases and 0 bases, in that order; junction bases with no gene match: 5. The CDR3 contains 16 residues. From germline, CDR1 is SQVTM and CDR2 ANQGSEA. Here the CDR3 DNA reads TGCAGCGGCCGGGACAGGGGGAGCTCCTATAATTCACCCCTCCACTTT. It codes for CSGRDRGSSYNSPLHF.

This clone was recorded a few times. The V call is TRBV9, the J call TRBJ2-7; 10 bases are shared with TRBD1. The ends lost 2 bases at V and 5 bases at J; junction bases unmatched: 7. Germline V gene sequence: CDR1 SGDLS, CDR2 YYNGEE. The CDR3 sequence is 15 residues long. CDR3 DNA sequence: TGTGCCAGCAGCGTGTCCGGGACAGGGGTCCACGAGCAGTACTTC. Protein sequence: CASSVSGTGVHEQYF.

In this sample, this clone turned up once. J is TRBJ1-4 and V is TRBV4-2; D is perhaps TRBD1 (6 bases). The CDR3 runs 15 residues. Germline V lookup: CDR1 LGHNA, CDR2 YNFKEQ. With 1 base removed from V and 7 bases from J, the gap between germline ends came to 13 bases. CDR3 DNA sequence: TGTGCCAGCAGCCAAGGTAACAGGGAAGGTGAAAAACTGTTTTTT. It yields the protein CASSQGNREGEKLFF.

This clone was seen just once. The CDR3, as DNA: TGTGCCAGCAGTTTATGGGAAGCGGGAGCCCTAGAGACCCAGTACTTC. It encodes CASSLWEAGALETQYF. The gene calls are TRBV28 and TRBJ2-5, with 8 bases lining up with TRBD2. V was pared by 0 bases and J by 4 bases, with 7 bases of the junction left unmatched. The CDR3 length is 16 residues. The germline V gene has CDR1 MDHEN and CDR2 SYDVKM.